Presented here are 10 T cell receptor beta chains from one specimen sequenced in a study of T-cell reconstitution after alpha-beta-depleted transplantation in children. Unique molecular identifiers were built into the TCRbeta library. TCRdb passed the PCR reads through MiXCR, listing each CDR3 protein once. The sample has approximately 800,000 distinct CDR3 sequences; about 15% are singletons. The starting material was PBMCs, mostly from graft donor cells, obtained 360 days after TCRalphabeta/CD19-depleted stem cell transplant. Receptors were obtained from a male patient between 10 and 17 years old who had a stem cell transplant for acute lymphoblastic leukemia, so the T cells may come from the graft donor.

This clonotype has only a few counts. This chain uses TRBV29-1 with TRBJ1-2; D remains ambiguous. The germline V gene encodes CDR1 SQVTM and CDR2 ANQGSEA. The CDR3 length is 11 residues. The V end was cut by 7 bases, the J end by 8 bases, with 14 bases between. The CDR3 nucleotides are TGCAGCGCCGGGGAACAGAACGGCTACACCTTC. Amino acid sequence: CSAGEQNGYTF.

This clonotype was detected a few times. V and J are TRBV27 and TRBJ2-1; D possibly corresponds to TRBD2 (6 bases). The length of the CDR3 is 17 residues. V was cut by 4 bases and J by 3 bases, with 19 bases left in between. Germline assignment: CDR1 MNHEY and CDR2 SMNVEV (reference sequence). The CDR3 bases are TGTGCCAGCAGTTATAGCCTAGGGCGGGGTCTCTACAATGAGCAGTTCTTC. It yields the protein CASSYSLGRGLYNEQFF.

CDR3 sequence: CSARDPPSYEQYF. CDR3 DNA sequence: TGCAGTGCTAGAGATCCGCCTTCCTACGAGCAGTACTTC. V is TRBV20-1 and J is TRBJ2-7; D uncertain. Trimming took 0 bases from V and 1 from J, leaving 7 bases between them. Germline V lookup: CDR1 DFQATT, CDR2 SNEGSKA (reference sequence). The CDR3 extends over 13 amino acids.

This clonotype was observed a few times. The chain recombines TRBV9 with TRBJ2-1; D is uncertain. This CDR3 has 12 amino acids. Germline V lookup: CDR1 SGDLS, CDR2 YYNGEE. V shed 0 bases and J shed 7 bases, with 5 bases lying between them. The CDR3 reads CASSVGINEQFF. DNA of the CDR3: TGTGCCAGCAGCGTAGGAATAAATGAGCAGTTCTTC.

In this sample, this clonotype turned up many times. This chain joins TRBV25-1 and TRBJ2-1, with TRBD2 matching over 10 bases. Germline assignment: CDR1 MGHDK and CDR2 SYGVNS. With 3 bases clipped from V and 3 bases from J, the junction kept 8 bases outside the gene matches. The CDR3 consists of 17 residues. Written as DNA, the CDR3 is TGTGCCAGCAGTGAGAGTCTAGCGGGGGACTACTACAATGAGCAGTTCTTC. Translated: CASSESLAGDYYNEQFF.

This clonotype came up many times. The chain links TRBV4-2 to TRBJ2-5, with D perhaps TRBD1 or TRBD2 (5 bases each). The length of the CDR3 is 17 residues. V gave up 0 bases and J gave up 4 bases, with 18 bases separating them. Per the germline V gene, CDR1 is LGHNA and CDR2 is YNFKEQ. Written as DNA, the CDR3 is TGTGCCAGCAGCCAAGATACAGGTCGGGGCTGGCCAGAGACCCAGTACTTC. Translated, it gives CASSQDTGRGWPETQYF.

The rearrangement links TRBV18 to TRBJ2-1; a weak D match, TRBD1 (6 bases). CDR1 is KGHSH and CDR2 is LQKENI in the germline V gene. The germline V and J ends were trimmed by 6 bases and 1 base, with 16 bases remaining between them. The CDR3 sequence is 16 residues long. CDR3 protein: CASSGPGERSYNEQFF. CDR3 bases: TGTGCCAGCTCCGGGCCAGGGGAGAGGTCCTACAATGAGCAGTTCTTC.

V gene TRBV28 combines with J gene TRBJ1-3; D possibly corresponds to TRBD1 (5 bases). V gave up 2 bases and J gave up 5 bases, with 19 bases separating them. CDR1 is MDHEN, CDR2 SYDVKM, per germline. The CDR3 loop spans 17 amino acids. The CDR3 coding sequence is TGTGCCAGCAGTTTAATCGCCAGGGCGTACCGGAGAAACACCATATATTTT. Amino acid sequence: CASSLIARAYRRNTIYF.

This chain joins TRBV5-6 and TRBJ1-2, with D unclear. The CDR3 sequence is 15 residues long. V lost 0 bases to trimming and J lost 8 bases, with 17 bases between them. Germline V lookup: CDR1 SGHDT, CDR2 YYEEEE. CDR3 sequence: CASSLVGQRIEGYTF. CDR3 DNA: TGTGCCAGCAGCTTGGTAGGGCAGCGGATTGAGGGCTACACCTTC. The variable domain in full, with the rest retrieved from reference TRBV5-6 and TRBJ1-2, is DAGVTQSPTHLIKTRGQQVTLRCSPKSGHDTVSWYQQALGQGPQFIFQYYEEEERQRGNFPDRFSGHQFPNYSSELNVNALLLGDSALYLCASSLVGQRIEGYTFGSGTRLTVV.

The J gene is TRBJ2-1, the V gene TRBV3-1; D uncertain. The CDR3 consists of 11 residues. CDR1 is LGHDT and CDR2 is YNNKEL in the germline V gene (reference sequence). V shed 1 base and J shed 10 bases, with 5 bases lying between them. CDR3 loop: CASSQVEEQFF. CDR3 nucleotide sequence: TGTGCCAGCAGCCAAGTGGAGGAGCAGTTCTTC.